Presented here are 5 T cell receptor beta chains from one specimen sequenced in a study of T cells in Graves' hyperthyroidism and ophthalmopathy (dated by TCRdb to about 2019). Libraries were built with multiplex PCR. Reads for this sample came from an Illumina HiSeq 2000. Amplification of TCR beta CDR3 regions was carried out from RNA transcripts. The first round of RT-PCR for the TCR CDR3 was performed with the HTBI primer set and the Qiagen OneStep RT-PCR kit. TCRdb handled the public reads itself, with Q25 trimming in fastp and clone calling in MiXCR, and kept productive beta chains. Records with the same CDR3 protein are collapsed into one entry carrying the most frequent genes and DNA. Recorded for this sample are around 450,000 distinct CDR3 sequences; approximately 15% of them occurred a single time. The ten top clones hold roughly 7.7% of the sample. The sequenced sample was blood. Receptors originate from a woman aged 18-30 years with Graves' hyperthyroidism.

This clonotype was seen at least ten times. The J gene is TRBJ2-2, the V gene TRBV2; D not resolved. The CDR3 runs 13 residues. Trimming removed 3 bases from V and 5 bases from J, with 7 bases in between. CDR1 and CDR2 (germline): SNHLY, FYNNEI. Here the CDR3 reads CASSDRVTGELFF. CDR3 coding DNA: TGTGCCAGCAGTGATCGTGTGACCGGGGAGCTGTTTTTT.

This clonotype was detected many times. The J gene is TRBJ1-1, the V gene TRBV2; perhaps TRBD1 as D (5 bases). CDR3 size: 13 residues. Germline V lookup: CDR1 SNHLY, CDR2 FYNNEI. V was shortened by 4 bases and J by 5 bases, with 11 bases between the two germline ends. The CDR3 region has the DNA TGTGCCAGCAGTGGGAACGGGGGGACTGAAGCTTTCTTT. Protein product: CASSGNGGTEAFF. Variable domain in full (rest from reference TRBV2 and TRBJ1-1): EPEVTQTPSHQVTQMGQEVILRCVPISNHLYFYWYRQILGQKVEFLVSFYNNEISEKSEIFDDQFSVERPDGSNFTLKIRSTKLEDSAMYFCASSGNGGTEAFFGQGTRLTVV.

With regard to this clonotype: A read error may account for a junction end that differs from germline. The chain has TRBV19 and TRBJ2-2; D is ambiguous. The CDR3 contains 14 residues. Germline V gene data show CDR1 as LNHDA and CDR2 as SQIVND (reference sequence). The CDR3 nucleotides read TGTGCCGGCAGCCACATGGCGAACGCCGGGGAGCTGTTTTTT. Translation: CAGSHMANAGELFF.

This chain joins TRBV20-1 and TRBJ2-3; 10 bases align to TRBD2. The CDR3 is 15 residues long. V shed 0 bases, J shed 8 bases, and the junction held 8 bases outside the gene matches. Germline V gene data show CDR1 as DFQATT and CDR2 as SNEGSKA (reference sequence). This chain's CDR3 is CSARDISGGRGTQYF. The CDR3 DNA is TGCAGTGCTAGAGATATTAGCGGGGGGAGGGGTACGCAGTATTTT.

This clonotype was seen only a few times. This CDR3 reads CSVPDRGETQYF. The CDR3 bases are TGCAGCGTCCCGGACAGGGGGGAGACCCAGTACTTC. The chain uses TRBV29-1 and TRBJ2-5, with 10 bases that match TRBD1. The CDR3 contains 12 residues. Germline CDR1 is SQVTM and CDR2 is ANQGSEA. V was pared by 6 bases and J by 5 bases, with 3 bases of the junction left unmatched.